Listed here are 10 T cell receptor beta chains from one sample, sequenced in a study of blood T cell repertoires in COVID-19. Here immunoSEQ multiplex PCR was the method, and the copy in TCRdb shows in-frame clones only, minus some. The sample lists 450,000 to 500,000 clones; roughly 88% were seen once. What was sequenced was peripheral blood. These receptors were obtained from a human donor in a cohort sampled during active COVID-19.

The chain links TRBV2 to TRBJ1-2; 7 bases fit TRBD1. The CDR3 sequence is 15 residues long. Germline CDR1 and CDR2: SNHLY and FYNNEI. The junction had 10 bases not matched to a gene; V was cut back by 5 bases and J by 4 bases. The CDR3 bases are TGTGCCAGCAGTCCTCGAAAGGGGGACAGCTATGGCTACACCTTC. Residues: CASSPRKGDSYGYTF. Filled out from reference TRBV2 and TRBJ1-2, the complete variable domain reads EPEVTQTPSHQVTQMGQEVILRCVPISNHLYFYWYRQILGQKVEFLVSFYNNEISEKSEIFDDQFSVERPDGSNFTLKIRSTKLEDSAMYFCASSPRKGDSYGYTFGSGTRLTVV.

This rearrangement joins TRBV30 to TRBJ2-2; 8 nucleotides line up with TRBD1. Germline CDR1 is GTSNPN and CDR2 is SVGIG (reference sequence). V shed 2 bases and J 8 bases; nucleotides not matched to a gene: 10. The length of the CDR3 is 15 residues. CDR3 region: CAWSTEAGGLGELFF. CDR3 nucleotide sequence: TGTGCCTGGAGTACGGAGGCAGGGGGCTTGGGGGAGCTGTTTTTT.

V usage is TRBV4-2 and J usage is TRBJ1-1; D might be TRBD1 (6 bases). The CDR3 runs to 15 residues. Trimming shortened V by 3 bases and J by 0 bases, and 11 bases separated the two germline ends. CDR1 LGHNA and CDR2 YNFKEQ come from the germline V gene. DNA of the CDR3: TGTGCCAGCAGCCACCAGGACAGTATGAACACTGAAGCTTTCTTT. This codes for CASSHQDSMNTEAFF.

The chain uses TRBV9 and TRBJ1-4, with a weak D call TRBD1 (5 bases). This CDR3 is 15 amino acids long. The V end lost 0 bases, the J end lost 4 bases, and 10 bases lay between the germline ends. Germline lookup yields CDR1 SGDLS and CDR2 YYNGEE. In DNA form, the CDR3 reads TGTGCCAGCAGCGTAGGGTGGGGGGGTAATGAAAAACTGTTTTTT. Amino acid sequence: CASSVGWGGNEKLFF.

J is TRBJ2-3 and V is TRBV1; no DNA check was done on the table's D call, TRBD2. TRBV1 is a pseudogene segment. The CDR3 loop spans 17 amino acids. For the CDR3, the DNA is TGCACCAGCAGCCAAGATTGTACAACTAATAACACAGATACGCAGTATTTT. Its protein product is CTSSQDCTTNNTDTQYF.

The rearrangement joins TRBV19 to TRBJ1-2; 9 nucleotides agree with TRBD1. The V and J ends lost 4 bases and 5 bases, in that order; junction bases with no gene match: 2. Germline V gives CDR1 LNHDA, CDR2 SQIVND (reference sequence). The CDR3 is made up of 13 amino acids. The CDR3 protein is CASSRDREYGYTF. CDR3 bases: TGTGCCAGTAGTAGGGACAGGGAATATGGCTACACCTTC.

The chain recombines TRBV18 with TRBJ2-1; 9 nucleotides agree with TRBD1. This CDR3 contains 14 residues. V lost 3 bases and J lost 8; bases outside the gene matches: 5. Germline CDR1 is KGHSH and CDR2 is LQKENI. The CDR3 sequence: CASSPGQGDHEQFF. The CDR3 DNA is TGTGCCAGCTCACCGGGACAGGGTGACCATGAGCAGTTCTTC.

The DNA for the CDR3 is TGTGCCAGCAGCTTGCAGGGGCCGATCCCCACAGATACGCAGTATTTT. Translated, it gives CASSLQGPIPTDTQYF. This rearrangement joins TRBV7-2 to TRBJ2-3, with a weak D call TRBD1 (6 bases). Per the germline V gene, CDR1 is SGHTA and CDR2 is FQGNSA. The CDR3 has 16 residues. Trimming left V 3 bases short and J 2 bases short, with 15 bases between.

This chain joins TRBV30 and TRBJ1-3, with D possibly matching TRBD1 (6 bases). V shed 4 bases and J shed 8 bases, with 18 bases lying between them. Germline V gene lookup returns CDR1 GTSNPN and CDR2 SVGIG (reference sequence). This CDR3 is 14 amino acids long. CDR3: CAWKSGALRDTIYF. The CDR3 nucleotides read TGTGCCTGGAAGTCAGGGGCCCTGAGGGACACCATATATTTT. The complete variable domain, with remaining parts taken from reference TRBV30 and TRBJ1-3, reads SQTIHQWPATLVQPVGSPLSLECTVEGTSNPNLYWYRQAAGRGLQLLFYSVGIGQISSEVPQNLSASRPQDRQFILSSKKLLLSDSGFYLCAWKSGALRDTIYFGEGSWLTVV.

V gene TRBV5-6 combines with J gene TRBJ1-2; 9 nucleotides match TRBD1. Germline V gene data show CDR1 as SGHDT and CDR2 as YYEEEE. Trimming cost V 4 bases and J 3 bases; bases outside gene matches: 10. This CDR3 is built from 16 residues. This chain's CDR3 is CASSPYTGGVDYGYTF. CDR3 nucleotides: TGTGCCAGCAGCCCGTATACAGGGGGCGTGGACTATGGCTACACCTTC.